A selection of T cell receptor beta chains follows, all from one sample in a study of cytotoxic CD8 clonotypes in ibrutinib-treated CLL. Clones were sequenced by immunoSEQ multiplex PCR, and TCRdb holds only the in-frame ones, with some missing. The repertoire consists of approximately 340,000 clones, with over 60% occurring once and the leading ten covering roughly 6%. The source material was PBMCs, sampled after 36 months of ibrutinib treatment. Receptors were obtained from a human donor with chronic lymphocytic leukemia. CDR3s include the opening cysteine and the closing phenylalanine or tryptophan. The order of the fields is D gene, V gene, clone size, J gene, CDR3 protein, CDR3 DNA. The D gene is left open where the match is weak. Size tells how often a clone was seen (once, few, many) or the class of an expanded clone, and some rows leave it out.

>TRBD1|TRBV4-2|NA|TRBJ2-5
CASSQRKGGARTLETQYF
TGTGCCAGCAGCCAGCGAAAAGGGGGCGCACGGACCTTGGAGACCCAGTACTTC
>NA|TRBV19|few|TRBJ2-1
CASSIVRDKQFF
TGTGCCAGTAGTATAGTGAGAGACAAGCAGTTCTTC
>NA|TRBV6-5|NA|TRBJ2-2
CASRLAVGTGELFF
TGTGCCAGCAGGCTAGCTGTTGGCACCGGGGAGCTGTTTTTT
>NA|TRBV18|NA|TRBJ2-1
CASSPRSRDKQFF
TGTGCCAGCTCACCGCGATCCCGGGACAAGCAGTTCTTC
>NA|TRBV4-1|once|TRBJ1-2
CASSQPSVKAPYGYTF
TGCGCCAGCAGCCAACCCTCCGTGAAGGCGCCTTATGGCTACACCTTC
>NA|TRBV14|NA|TRBJ2-7
CASSPWGRRDNSYEQYF
TGTGCCAGCAGCCCTTGGGGGAGGCGGGACAACTCCTACGAGCAGTACTTC
>NA|TRBV29-1|NA|TRBJ1-2
CSVDNGGGGYGYTF
TGCAGCGTTGATAACGGGGGCGGAGGCTATGGCTACACCTTC
>TRBD1|TRBV9|once|TRBJ2-5
CASSLGTGSSQETQYF
TGTGCCAGCAGCCTTGGGACAGGGAGCTCCCAAGAGACCCAGTACTTC
>NA|TRBV10-3|few|TRBJ2-2
CAIGDRFTGELFF
TGTGCCATCGGCGATAGGTTCACCGGGGAGCTGTTTTTT
>NA|TRBV5-4|NA|TRBJ2-3
CASSFAFDSTDTQYF
TGTGCCAGCAGCTTTGCCTTTGACAGCACAGATACGCAGTATTTT
>NA|TRBV7-3|NA|TRBJ2-2
CASSHKTENTGELFF
TGTGCCAGCAGCCATAAGACAGAAAACACCGGGGAGCTGTTTTTT
>NA|TRBV6-5|NA|TRBJ1-5
CASKAGASNQPQHF
TGTGCCAGCAAAGCAGGGGCGAGCAATCAGCCCCAGCATTTT
>TRBD1|TRBV28|NA|TRBJ1-5
CASSPTGGSNQPQHF
TGTGCCAGCAGTCCCACAGGGGGTAGCAATCAGCCCCAGCATTTT
>NA|TRBV4-1|NA|TRBJ1-1
CASSQGLGPPNTEAFF
TGCGCCAGCAGCCAAGGCCTGGGGCCCCCGAACACTGAAGCTTTCTTT
>NA|TRBV5-3|NA|TRBJ2-3
CARSLGQGDDTQYF
TGTGCCAGAAGCTTGGGGCAGGGTGACGATACGCAGTATTTT